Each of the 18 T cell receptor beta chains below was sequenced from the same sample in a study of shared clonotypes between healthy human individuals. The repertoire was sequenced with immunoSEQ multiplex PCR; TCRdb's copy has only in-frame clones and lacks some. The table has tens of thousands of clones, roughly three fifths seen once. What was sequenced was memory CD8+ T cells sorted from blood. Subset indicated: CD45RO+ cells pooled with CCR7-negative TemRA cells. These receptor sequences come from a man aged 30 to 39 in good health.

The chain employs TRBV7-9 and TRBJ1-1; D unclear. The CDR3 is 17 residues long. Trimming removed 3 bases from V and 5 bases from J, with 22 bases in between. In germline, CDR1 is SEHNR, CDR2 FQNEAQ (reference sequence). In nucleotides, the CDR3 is TGTGCCAGCAGCTTTACATATCGAGGAAAGCGTGGGACTGAAGCTTTCTTT. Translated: CASSFTYRGKRGTEAFF.

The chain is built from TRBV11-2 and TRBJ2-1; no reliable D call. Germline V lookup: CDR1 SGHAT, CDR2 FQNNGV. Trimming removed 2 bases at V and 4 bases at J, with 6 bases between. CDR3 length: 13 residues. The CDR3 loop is CASSLLGYNEQFF. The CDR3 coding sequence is TGTGCCAGCAGCTTATTGGGTTACAATGAGCAGTTCTTC. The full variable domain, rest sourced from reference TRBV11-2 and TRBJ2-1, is EAGVAQSPRYKIIEKRQSVAFWCNPISGHATLYWYQQILGQGPKLLIQFQNNGVVDDSQLPKDRFSAERLKGVDSTLKIQPAKLEDSAVYLCASSLLGYNEQFFGPGTRLTVL.

The CDR3 coding sequence is TGTGCCAGCAGTGAGGACAGGGGAAGGGGATATAGCAATCAGCCCCAGCATTTT. Translation: CASSEDRGRGYSNQPQHF. This chain joins TRBV6-1 and TRBJ1-5, with 9 positions matching TRBD1. Losses at the gene ends were 3 bases for V and 0 bases for J; bases not matched to a gene: 9. The CDR3 runs to 18 residues. The germline CDR1 and CDR2 sequences are MNHNS and SASEGT.

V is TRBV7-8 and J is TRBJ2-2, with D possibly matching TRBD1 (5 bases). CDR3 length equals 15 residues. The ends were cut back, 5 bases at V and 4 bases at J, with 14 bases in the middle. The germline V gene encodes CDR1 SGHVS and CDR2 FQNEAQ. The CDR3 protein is CASSALPGSTGELFF. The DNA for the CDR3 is TGTGCCAGCAGCGCACTCCCAGGGTCCACCGGGGAGCTGTTTTTT.

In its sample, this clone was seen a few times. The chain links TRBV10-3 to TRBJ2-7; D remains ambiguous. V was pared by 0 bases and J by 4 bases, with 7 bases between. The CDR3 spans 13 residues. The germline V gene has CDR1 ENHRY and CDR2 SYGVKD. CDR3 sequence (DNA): TGTGCCATCAGTGAGTCGACCGAATACGAGCAGTACTTC. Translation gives CAISESTEYEQYF.

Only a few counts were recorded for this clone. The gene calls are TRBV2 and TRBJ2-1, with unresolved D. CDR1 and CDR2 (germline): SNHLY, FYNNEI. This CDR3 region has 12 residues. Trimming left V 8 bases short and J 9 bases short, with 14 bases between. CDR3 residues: CASQGYNPEQFF. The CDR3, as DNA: TGTGCCAGCCAAGGGTATAACCCTGAGCAGTTCTTC.

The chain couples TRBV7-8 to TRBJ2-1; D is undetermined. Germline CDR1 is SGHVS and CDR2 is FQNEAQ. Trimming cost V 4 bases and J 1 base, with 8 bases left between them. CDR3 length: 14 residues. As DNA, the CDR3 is TGTGCCAGCAGCTACCTGACTTCCTACAATGAGCAGTTCTTC. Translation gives CASSYLTSYNEQFF.

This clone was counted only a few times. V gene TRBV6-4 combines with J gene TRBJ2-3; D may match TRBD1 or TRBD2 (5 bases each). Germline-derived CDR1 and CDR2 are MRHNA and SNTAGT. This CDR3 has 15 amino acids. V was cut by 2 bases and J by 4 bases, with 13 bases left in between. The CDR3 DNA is TGTGCCAGCAGTGACGCGCACCTGGGGGCAGATACGCAGTATTTT. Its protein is CASSDAHLGADTQYF.

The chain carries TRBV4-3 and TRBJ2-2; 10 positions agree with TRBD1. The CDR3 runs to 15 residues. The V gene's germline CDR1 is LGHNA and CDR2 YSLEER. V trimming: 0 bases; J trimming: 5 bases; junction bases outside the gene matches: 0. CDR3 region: CASSQEDRGTGELFF. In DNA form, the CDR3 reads TGCGCCAGCAGCCAAGAGGACAGGGGGACCGGGGAGCTGTTTTTT.

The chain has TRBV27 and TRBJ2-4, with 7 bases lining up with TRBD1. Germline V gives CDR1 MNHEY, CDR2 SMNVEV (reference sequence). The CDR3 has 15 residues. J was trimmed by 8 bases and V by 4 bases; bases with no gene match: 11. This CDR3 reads CASSSTRQGGDIQYF. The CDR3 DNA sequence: TGTGCCAGCAGTTCCACCCGACAGGGTGGCGACATTCAGTACTTC.

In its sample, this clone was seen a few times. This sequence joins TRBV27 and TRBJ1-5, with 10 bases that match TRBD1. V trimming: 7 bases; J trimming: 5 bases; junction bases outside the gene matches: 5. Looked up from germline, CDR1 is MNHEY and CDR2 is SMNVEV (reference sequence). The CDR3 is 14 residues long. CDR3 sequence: CASTRTGGHQPQHF. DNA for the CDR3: TGTGCCAGCACTAGGACAGGGGGGCATCAGCCCCAGCATTTT.

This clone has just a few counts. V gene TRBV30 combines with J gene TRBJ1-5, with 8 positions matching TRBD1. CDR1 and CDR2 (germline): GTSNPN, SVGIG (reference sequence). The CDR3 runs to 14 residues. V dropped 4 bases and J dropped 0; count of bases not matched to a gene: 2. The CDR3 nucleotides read TGTGCCTGGAAGGACAGGGATAGCAATCAGCCCCAGCATTTT. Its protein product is CAWKDRDSNQPQHF. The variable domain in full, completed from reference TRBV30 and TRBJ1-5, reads SQTIHQWPATLVQPVGSPLSLECTVEGTSNPNLYWYRQAAGRGLQLLFYSVGIGQISSEVPQNLSASRPQDRQFILSSKKLLLSDSGFYLCAWKDRDSNQPQHFGDGTRLSIL.

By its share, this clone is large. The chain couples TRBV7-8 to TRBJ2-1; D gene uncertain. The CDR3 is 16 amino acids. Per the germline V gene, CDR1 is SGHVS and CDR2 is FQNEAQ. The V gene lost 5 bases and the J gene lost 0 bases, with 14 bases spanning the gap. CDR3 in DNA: TGTGCCAGCAGCCTATTAGAGGCGGCCTCCTACAATGAGCAGTTCTTC. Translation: CASSLLEAASYNEQFF. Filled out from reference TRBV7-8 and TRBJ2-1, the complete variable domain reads GAGVSQSPRYKVAKRGQDVALRCDPISGHVSLFWYQQALGQGPEFLTYFQNEAQLDKSGLPSDRFFAERPEGSVSTLKIQRTQQEDSAVYLCASSLLEAASYNEQFFGPGTRLTVL.

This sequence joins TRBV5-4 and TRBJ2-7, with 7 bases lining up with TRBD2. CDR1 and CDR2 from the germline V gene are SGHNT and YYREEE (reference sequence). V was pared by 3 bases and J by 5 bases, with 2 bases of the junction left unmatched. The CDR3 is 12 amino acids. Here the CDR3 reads CASSWGGNEQYF. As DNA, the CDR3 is TGTGCCAGCAGCTGGGGGGGGAACGAGCAGTACTTC. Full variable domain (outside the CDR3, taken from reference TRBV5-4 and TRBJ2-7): ETGVTQSPTHLIKTRGQQVTLRCSSQSGHNTVSWYQQALGQGPQFIFQYYREEENGRGNFPPRFSGLQFPNYSSELNVNALELDDSALYLCASSWGGNEQYFGPGTRLTVT.

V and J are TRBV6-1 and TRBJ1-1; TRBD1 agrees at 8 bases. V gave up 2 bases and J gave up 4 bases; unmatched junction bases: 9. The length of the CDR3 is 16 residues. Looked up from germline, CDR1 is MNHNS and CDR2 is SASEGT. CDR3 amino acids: CASSETPGQGATEAFF. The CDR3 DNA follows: TGTGCCAGCAGTGAAACCCCCGGGCAGGGGGCCACTGAAGCTTTCTTT.

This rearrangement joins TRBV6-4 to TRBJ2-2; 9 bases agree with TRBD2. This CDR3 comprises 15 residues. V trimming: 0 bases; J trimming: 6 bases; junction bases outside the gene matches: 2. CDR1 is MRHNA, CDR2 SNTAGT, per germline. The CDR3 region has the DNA TGTGCCAGCAGTGACTCAGCGGGGGGTTCCGGGGAGCTGTTTTTT. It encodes CASSDSAGGSGELFF.

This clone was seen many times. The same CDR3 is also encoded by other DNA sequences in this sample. CDR3 in amino acids: CASSEQAANSYNEQFF. As DNA, the CDR3 is TGTGCCAGCAGTGAACAAGCGGCAAACTCCTACAATGAGCAGTTCTTC. The V call is TRBV6-1, the J call TRBJ2-1; tentative D call: TRBD2 (5 bases). This CDR3 region has 16 residues. Trimming took off 2 bases at V and 0 bases at J, with 11 bases between the two ends. Germline V gives CDR1 MNHNS, CDR2 SASEGT.

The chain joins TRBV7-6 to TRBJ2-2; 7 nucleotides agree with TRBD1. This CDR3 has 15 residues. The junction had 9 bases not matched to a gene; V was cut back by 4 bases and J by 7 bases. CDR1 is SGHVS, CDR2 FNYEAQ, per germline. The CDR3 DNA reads TGTGCCAGCAGCTCCAGGGGGTCGGAATACGGGGAGCTGTTTTTT. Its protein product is CASSSRGSEYGELFF.